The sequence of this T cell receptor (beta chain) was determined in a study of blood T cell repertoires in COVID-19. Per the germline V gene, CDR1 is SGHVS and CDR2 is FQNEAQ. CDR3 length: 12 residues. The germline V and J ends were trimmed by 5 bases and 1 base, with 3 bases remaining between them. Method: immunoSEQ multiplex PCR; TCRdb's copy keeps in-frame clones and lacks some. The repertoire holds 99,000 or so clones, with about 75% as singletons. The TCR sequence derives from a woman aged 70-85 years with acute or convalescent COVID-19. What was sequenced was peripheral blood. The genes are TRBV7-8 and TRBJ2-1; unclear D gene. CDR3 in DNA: TGTGCCAGCAGCCCGTCCTACAATGAGCAGTTCTTC. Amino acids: CASSPSYNEQFF.